This TCR beta chain was sequenced for a study of regulatory T cells in long-lasting Graves disease. Findings and limits, study-wide: TCR diversity in persistent Graves' patients was below that of newly diagnosed ones. Persistent disease was associated with favored TRBV28 usage and with favored use of TRBJ1-2 and TRBJ2-5.

Combining iRepertoire HTBI primers with Arm-PCR of CDR3 regions, the authors built TCR beta libraries. Per the original data handling: Identification yielded 60 or so TRBV and approximately 13 TRBJ segments across samples. TCRdb re-derived calls from the multiplex PCR reads in MiXCR, one entry per CDR3 protein. TCRdb assigned the V and J calls; the authors' analysis was not used. Of 350,000 to 450,000 distinct CDR3 sequences in the sample, less than 25% were seen once. Sample time point: persistent/refractory GD, antithyroid drugs over 5 years with positive TRAb. RNA isolated from PBMCs was used to make the TCR library. V was shortened by 5 bases and J by 8 bases, with 15 bases between the two germline ends. CDR3 size: 13 residues. Germline values: CDR1 LGHDT, CDR2 YNNKEL (reference sequence). This clonotype has ten or more counts. Its matching antigen is unknown.

V gene TRBV3-1 combines with J gene TRBJ1-2; D might be TRBD1 (6 bases). This material consisted of peripheral blood mononuclear cells (PBMCs), taken when the disease was refractory, from a patient treated with antithyroid drugs. This TCR derives from a female donor with Graves disease. The CDR3 DNA follows: TGTGCCAGCAGCACCCGGGACAATCGGGGCTACACCTTC. It yields the protein CASSTRDNRGYTF.